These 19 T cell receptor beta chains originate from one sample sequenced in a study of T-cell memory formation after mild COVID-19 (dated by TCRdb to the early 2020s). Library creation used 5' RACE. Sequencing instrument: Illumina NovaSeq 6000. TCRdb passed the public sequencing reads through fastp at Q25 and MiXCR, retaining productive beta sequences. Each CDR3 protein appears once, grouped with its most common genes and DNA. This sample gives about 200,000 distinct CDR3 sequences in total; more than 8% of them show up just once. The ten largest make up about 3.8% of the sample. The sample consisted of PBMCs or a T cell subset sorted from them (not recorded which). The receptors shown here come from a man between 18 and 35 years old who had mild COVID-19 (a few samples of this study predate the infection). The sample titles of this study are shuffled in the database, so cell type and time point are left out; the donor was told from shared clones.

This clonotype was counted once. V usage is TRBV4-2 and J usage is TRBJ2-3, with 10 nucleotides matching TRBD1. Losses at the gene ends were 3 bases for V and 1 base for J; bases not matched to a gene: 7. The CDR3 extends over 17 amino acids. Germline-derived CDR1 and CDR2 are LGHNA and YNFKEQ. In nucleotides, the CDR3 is TGTGCCAGCAGCCAGAGGGGGACAGGGGCTGGCACAGATACGCAGTATTTT. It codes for CASSQRGTGAGTDTQYF.

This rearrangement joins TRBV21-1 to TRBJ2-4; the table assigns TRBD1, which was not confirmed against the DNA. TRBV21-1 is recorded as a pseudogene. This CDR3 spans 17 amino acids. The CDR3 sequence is CASSSCRDRGAKNIQYF. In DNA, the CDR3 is TGTGCCAGCAGCAGCTGCCGGGACAGGGGTGCCAAAAACATTCAGTACTTC.

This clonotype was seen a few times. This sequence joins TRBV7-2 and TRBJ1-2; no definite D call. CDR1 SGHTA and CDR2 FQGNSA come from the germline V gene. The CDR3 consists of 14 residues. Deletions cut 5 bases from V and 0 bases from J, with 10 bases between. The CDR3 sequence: CASSPRTANYGYTF. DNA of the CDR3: TGTGCCAGCAGCCCTCGAACCGCTAACTATGGCTACACCTTC.

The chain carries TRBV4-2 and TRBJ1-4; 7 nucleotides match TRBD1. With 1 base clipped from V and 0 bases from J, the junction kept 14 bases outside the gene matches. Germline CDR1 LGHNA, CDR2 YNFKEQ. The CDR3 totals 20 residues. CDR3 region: CASSQGREGQTLATNEKLFF. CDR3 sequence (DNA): TGTGCCAGCAGCCAAGGGCGAGAGGGACAGACATTAGCAACTAATGAAAAACTGTTTTTT.

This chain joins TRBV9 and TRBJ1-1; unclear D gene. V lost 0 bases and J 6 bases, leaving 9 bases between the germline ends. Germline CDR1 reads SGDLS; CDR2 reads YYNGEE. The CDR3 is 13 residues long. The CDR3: CASSVEPSPEAFF. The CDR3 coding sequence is TGTGCCAGCAGCGTAGAGCCCAGCCCTGAAGCTTTCTTT.

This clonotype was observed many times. As DNA, the CDR3 is TGTGCCAGCTCACCCACCGGGACAGGGGGTCCCTACGAGCAGTACGTC. Amino acids: CASSPTGTGGPYEQYV. This chain joins TRBV18 and TRBJ2-7; 11 bases map to TRBD1. J gave up 2 bases and V 3 bases, and 6 bases lay outside the gene matches. This CDR3 has 16 amino acids. Germline loops: CDR1 KGHSH, CDR2 LQKENI.

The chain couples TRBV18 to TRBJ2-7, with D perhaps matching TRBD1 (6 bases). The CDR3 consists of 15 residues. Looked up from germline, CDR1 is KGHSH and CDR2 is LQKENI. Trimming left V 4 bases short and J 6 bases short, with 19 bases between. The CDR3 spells CASSLDRKPVSEQYV. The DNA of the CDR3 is TGTGCCAGCTCACTGGACAGAAAACCGGTCAGCGAGCAGTACGTC.

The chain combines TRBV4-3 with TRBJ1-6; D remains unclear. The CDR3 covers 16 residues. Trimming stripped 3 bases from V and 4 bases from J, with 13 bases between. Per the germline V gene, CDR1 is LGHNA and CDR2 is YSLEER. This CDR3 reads CASSQGSGGYNSPLHF. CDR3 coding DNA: TGCGCCAGCAGCCAGGGGAGTGGAGGGTATAATTCACCCCTCCACTTT.

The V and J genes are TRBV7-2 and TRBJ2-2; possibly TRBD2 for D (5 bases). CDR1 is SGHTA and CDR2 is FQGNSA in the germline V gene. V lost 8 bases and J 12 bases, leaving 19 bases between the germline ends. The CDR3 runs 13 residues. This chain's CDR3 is CASLPPPGGKLFF. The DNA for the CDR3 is TGTGCCAGCCTCCCCCCTCCCGGAGGAAAGCTGTTTTTT. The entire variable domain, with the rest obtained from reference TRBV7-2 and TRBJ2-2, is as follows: GAGVSQSPSNKVTEKGKDVELRCDPISGHTALYWYRQSLGQGLEFLIYFQGNSAPDKSGLPSDRFSAERTGGSVSTLTIQRTQQEDSAVYLCASLPPPGGKLFFGEGSRLTVL.

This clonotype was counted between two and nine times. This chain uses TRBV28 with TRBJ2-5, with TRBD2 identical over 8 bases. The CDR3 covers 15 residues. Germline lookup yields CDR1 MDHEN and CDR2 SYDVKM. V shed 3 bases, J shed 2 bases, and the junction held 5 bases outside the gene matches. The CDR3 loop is CASSFLAGFQETQYF. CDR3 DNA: TGTGCCAGCAGTTTTCTAGCGGGTTTTCAAGAGACCCAGTACTTC.

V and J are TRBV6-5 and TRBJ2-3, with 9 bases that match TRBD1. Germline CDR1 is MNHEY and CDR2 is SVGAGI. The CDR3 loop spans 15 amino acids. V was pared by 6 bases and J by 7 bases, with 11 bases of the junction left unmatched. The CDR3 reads CASSFDRGGSNTQYF. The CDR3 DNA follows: TGTGCCAGCAGCTTTGACAGGGGGGGATCAAATACGCAGTATTTT.

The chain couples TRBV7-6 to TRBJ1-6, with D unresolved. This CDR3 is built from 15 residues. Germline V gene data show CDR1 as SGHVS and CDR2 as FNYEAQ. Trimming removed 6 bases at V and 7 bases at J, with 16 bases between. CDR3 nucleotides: TGTGCCAGCAGTGAAACCGGGCCCTTAAATTCACCCCTCCACTTT. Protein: CASSETGPLNSPLHF.

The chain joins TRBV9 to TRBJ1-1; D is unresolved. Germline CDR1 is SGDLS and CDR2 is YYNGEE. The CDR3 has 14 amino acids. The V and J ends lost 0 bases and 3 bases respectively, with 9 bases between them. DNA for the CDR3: TGTGCCAGCAGCGTAGATGGCTGGGACACTGAAGCTTTCTTT. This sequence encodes CASSVDGWDTEAFF.

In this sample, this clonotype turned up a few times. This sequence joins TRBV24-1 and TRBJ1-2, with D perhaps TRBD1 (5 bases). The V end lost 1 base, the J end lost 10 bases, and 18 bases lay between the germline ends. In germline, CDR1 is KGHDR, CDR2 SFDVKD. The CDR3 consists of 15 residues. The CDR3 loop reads CATSDFRGANSVYTF. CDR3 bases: TGTGCCACCAGTGATTTCCGAGGGGCGAATAGTGTCTACACCTTC.

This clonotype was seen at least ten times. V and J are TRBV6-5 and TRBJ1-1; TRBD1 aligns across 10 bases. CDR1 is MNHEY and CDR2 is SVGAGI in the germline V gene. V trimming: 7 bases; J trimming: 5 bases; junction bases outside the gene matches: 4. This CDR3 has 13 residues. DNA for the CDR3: TGTGCCAGCAAGCGGGGACAGGGGACTGAAGCTTTCTTT. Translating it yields CASKRGQGTEAFF.

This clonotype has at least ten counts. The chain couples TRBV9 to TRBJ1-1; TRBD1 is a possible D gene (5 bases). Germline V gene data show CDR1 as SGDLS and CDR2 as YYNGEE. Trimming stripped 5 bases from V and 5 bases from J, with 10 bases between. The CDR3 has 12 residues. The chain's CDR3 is CASRGEGTEAFF. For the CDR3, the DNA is TGTGCCAGCAGAGGTGAGGGGACTGAAGCTTTCTTT.

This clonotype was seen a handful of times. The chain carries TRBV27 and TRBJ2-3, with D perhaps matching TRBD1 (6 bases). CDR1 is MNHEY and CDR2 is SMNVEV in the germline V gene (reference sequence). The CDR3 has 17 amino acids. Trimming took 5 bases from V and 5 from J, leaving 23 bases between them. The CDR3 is CASSQPQTGQAGDTQYF. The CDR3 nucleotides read TGTGCCAGCAGTCAGCCCCAGACAGGCCAGGCAGGAGATACGCAGTATTTT.

DNA of the CDR3: TGTGCCAGCATATCAAGACCCGGGGTAAAGGGATCCTACGAGCAGTACTTC. The encoded protein is CASISRPGVKGSYEQYF. This chain joins TRBV6-8 and TRBJ2-7, with D maybe TRBD2 (5 bases). Trimming left V 7 bases short and J 1 base short, with 23 bases between. The germline V gene has CDR1 MNHGY and CDR2 SAAAGT. The CDR3 has 17 residues.

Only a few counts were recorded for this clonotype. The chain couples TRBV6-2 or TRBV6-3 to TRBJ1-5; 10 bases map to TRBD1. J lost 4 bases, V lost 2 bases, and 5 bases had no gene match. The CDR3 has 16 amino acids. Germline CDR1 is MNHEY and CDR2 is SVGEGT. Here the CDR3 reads CASSYQPGQGNQPQHF. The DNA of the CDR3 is TGTGCCAGCAGTTACCAACCGGGACAGGGGAATCAGCCCCAGCATTTT.